Following are 15 T cell receptor beta chains from one sample sequenced in a study of molecular identifiers for immune sequencing clone quantification. TCRdb re-analysed the PCR reads in MiXCR, keeping a single row per CDR3 protein. Among over 100,000 distinct CDR3 sequences, about a third were seen once, and the ten largest hold 9.5% to 10%. Input material: naive CD8+ T cells from blood, with Jurkat cell RNA spiked in. Regarding subset: FACS-sorted CD8+CD4-CCR7+CD45RA+ naive T cells. The receptor set was obtained from a human donor in good health. Some libraries in this study had Jurkat cell RNA spiked in.

The chain recombines TRBV4-1 with TRBJ1-1; D is ambiguous. V lost 1 base, J lost 2 bases, and 11 bases lay in between. The CDR3 is 15 residues long. Germline CDR1 MGHRA, CDR2 YSYEKL. Here the CDR3 reads CASSQVRGGNTEAFF. CDR3 nucleotide sequence: TGCGCCAGCAGCCAAGTAAGAGGTGGAAACACTGAAGCTTTCTTT.

The chain has TRBV19 and TRBJ2-7; D unresolved. The germline V and J ends were trimmed by 1 base and 2 bases, with 6 bases remaining between them. CDR3 size: 13 residues. The germline V gene has CDR1 LNHDA and CDR2 SQIVND (reference sequence). CDR3 in DNA: TGTGCCAGTAGTATAGGGCAGGCCTACGAGCAGTACTTC. Translation gives CASSIGQAYEQYF.

This clonotype showed up just a few times. V is TRBV10-3 and J is TRBJ1-2; no firm D call. V was trimmed by 7 bases and J by 2 bases, leaving 14 bases between them. This CDR3 is 14 amino acids long. CDR1 ENHRY and CDR2 SYGVKD come from the germline V gene. In nucleotides, the CDR3 is TGTGCCATCACGGATAGTGAGGACAACTATGGCTACACCTTC. Its protein product is CAITDSEDNYGYTF.

This clonotype was detected a few times. This chain links TRBV6-2 or TRBV6-3 with TRBJ2-7; 10 bases are a match to TRBD1. V shed 2 bases, J shed 2 bases, and the junction held 0 bases outside the gene matches. Germline values: CDR1 MNHEY, CDR2 SVGEGT. The CDR3 length is 14 residues. CDR3 loop: CASSYGTGAYEQYF. The DNA for the CDR3 is TGTGCCAGCAGTTACGGGACAGGGGCCTACGAGCAGTACTTC.

As regards this clonotype: This could be a read error, since a much larger clone is one nucleotide away. The rearrangement joins TRBV20-1 to TRBJ2-2; D is uncertain. CDR3 length: 11 residues. Germline CDR1 and CDR2: DFQATT and SNEGSKA (reference sequence). CDR3 DNA: TGCAGCGCACACTACATCGGGGAGCTGTTTTTT. The encoded protein is CSAHYIGELFF.

The sample holds a few counts of this clonotype. J is TRBJ2-7 and V is TRBV7-6, with a tentative D call TRBD2 (7 bases). The V gene's germline CDR1 is SGHVS and CDR2 FNYEAQ. V lost 4 bases, J lost 2 bases, and 15 bases lay in between. CDR3 size: 15 residues. CDR3 coding DNA: TGTGCCAGCAGCTCTTACACGGGGGGCACCTACGAGCAGTACTTC. It encodes CASSSYTGGTYEQYF.

To note about this clonotype: No conserved phenylalanine or tryptophan ends this CDR3, so it is likely a read error. The chain couples TRBV7-9 to TRBJ2-1, with TRBD1 as a possible D gene (5 bases). The CDR3 consists of 13 residues. The V end lost 0 bases, the J end lost 8 bases, and 8 bases lay between the germline ends. Germline V gene sequence: CDR1 SEHNR, CDR2 FQNEAQ (reference sequence). CDR3: CASSLAQGHEQFI. For the CDR3, the DNA is TGTGCCAGCAGCTTAGCGCAGGGCCATGAGCAGTTCATC.

This clonotype appeared many times. The chain carries TRBV5-6 and TRBJ2-7; perhaps TRBD2 as D (5 bases). V lost 3 bases, J lost 7 bases, and 14 bases lay in between. The CDR3 runs 13 residues. CDR1 is SGHDT, CDR2 YYEEEE, per germline. The CDR3 sequence is CASSSGTQVEQYF. Here the CDR3 DNA reads TGTGCCAGCAGCTCGGGAACGCAAGTGGAGCAGTACTTC.

There are many counts of this clonotype. V is TRBV5-6 and J is TRBJ2-3; D is uncertain. This CDR3 spans 15 amino acids. Germline loops: CDR1 SGHDT, CDR2 YYEEEE. The V gene lost 2 bases and the J gene lost 0 bases, with 10 bases spanning the gap. CDR3 loop: CASSLDLLSTDTQYF. The DNA for the CDR3 is TGTGCCAGCAGCTTAGACTTACTAAGCACAGATACGCAGTATTTT.

This clonotype was detected a few times. The chain has TRBV9 and TRBJ2-7; D remains unclear. The germline V gene encodes CDR1 SGDLS and CDR2 YYNGEE. The germline V and J ends were trimmed by 0 bases and 8 bases, with 9 bases remaining between them. The CDR3 loop spans 12 amino acids. The CDR3 nucleotides are TGTGCCAGCAGCGTAGTCGGTCGCAAGCAGTACTTC. It yields the protein CASSVVGRKQYF.

V usage is TRBV15 and J usage is TRBJ1-3, with D hard to call. The CDR3 is 15 residues long. Trimming removed 6 bases from V and 3 bases from J, with 15 bases in between. Germline V CDR1 and CDR2: LNHNV, YYDKDF (reference sequence). Here the CDR3 reads CATRPLVGFGNTIYF. The DNA for the CDR3 is TGTGCCACCAGACCACTGGTCGGCTTTGGAAACACCATATATTTT.

The chain combines TRBV6-6 with TRBJ2-7; D perhaps matches TRBD1 (6 bases). Germline CDR1 MNHNY, CDR2 SVGAGI (reference sequence). Deletions cut 8 bases from V and 7 bases from J, with 30 bases between. CDR3 length equals 17 residues. This chain's CDR3 is CASLGQPPRNVWWEQYF. CDR3 bases: TGTGCCAGCCTCGGACAGCCCCCCCGGAACGTATGGTGGGAGCAGTACTTC.

Note on this clonotype: A much more abundant neighbour one base away suggests this may be a read error. V usage is TRBV29-1 and J usage is TRBJ2-7; the D is unclear. Germline V CDR1 and CDR2: SQVTM, ANQGSEA. The CDR3 is 13 residues long. The CDR3 DNA sequence: TGCGGCGTGGACGGCCCGAGCTCCTACGAGCAGTACTTC. It is translated as CGVDGPSSYEQYF.

This sequence joins TRBV7-9 and TRBJ2-7, with D uncertain. Germline CDR1 is SEHNR and CDR2 is FQNEAQ (reference sequence). CDR3 size: 14 residues. V was shortened by 5 bases and J by 5 bases, with 16 bases between the two germline ends. The CDR3 bases are TGTGCCAGCAGCCACCCGACCCGGACCCACGAGCAGTACTTC. Protein: CASSHPTRTHEQYF.

J is TRBJ2-1 and V is TRBV5-6; D might be TRBD2 (5 bases). Germline values: CDR1 SGHDT, CDR2 YYEEEE. This CDR3 spans 15 amino acids. V lost 2 bases and J 7 bases, leaving 16 bases between the germline ends. The CDR3 sequence: CASSFGVIKVNEQFF. The CDR3 DNA reads TGTGCCAGCAGCTTCGGGGTCATAAAAGTTAATGAGCAGTTCTTC.